This T cell receptor (beta chain) is from a study of human T cells and chemical hapten exposure. At the level of the study: Sensitization was performed using 2% DPC on an approximately 2 cm by approximately 2 cm upper inner arm skin site. Study-wide results and caveats: Significantly more large CDR3 similarity clusters arose among expanded TCRs than among controls.

Comment on this clonotype: What it recognizes is unknown.

MiXCR was run by TCRdb on the RACE reads, yielding one entry per CDR3 protein. The sample includes 150,000 to 200,000 distinct CDR3 sequences, more than 25% seen only once; the top ten take less than 3%. Time point given: pre-sensitization, week 0. Specified treatment: therapeutic diphenylcyclopropenone sensitization with weekly scalp DPC. This sample comprised whole blood, obtained in connection with sensitization to the hapten diphenylcyclopropenone (DPC). The sequence derives from a woman aged 25 to 39 with alopecia areata. Some clones in this sample may be carry-over from other donors' samples.

CDR3 bases: TGTGCCAGCAGCGCCCGGGATTCACCCCTCCACTTT. This sequence encodes CASSARDSPLHF. The rearrangement joins TRBV5-4 to TRBJ1-6; D unresolved. The CDR3 is made up of 12 amino acids. V was shortened by 4 bases and J by 8 bases, with 7 bases between the two germline ends. Germline CDR1 SGHNT, CDR2 YYREEE (reference sequence).